The next 23 T cell receptor beta chains were all read from a single sample in a study of blood T cell repertoires in COVID-19. The protocol was immunoSEQ multiplex PCR, while the TCRdb copy is restricted to in-frame clones and leaves out a portion. The sample yields about 30,000 clones, 70% to 90% seen once. The sample comprised peripheral blood. These receptor sequences come from a human donor in a cohort sampled during active COVID-19.

This clone was counted between two and nine times. The V and J genes are TRBV5-1 and TRBJ1-5; TRBD1 might be the D (5 bases). Trimming removed 0 bases at V and 4 bases at J, with 11 bases between. Germline CDR1 is SGHRS and CDR2 is YFSETQ. CDR3 length: 15 residues. The CDR3 reads CASSLDGGLNQPQHF. In DNA form, the CDR3 reads TGCGCCAGCAGCTTGGACGGGGGTCTTAATCAGCCCCAGCATTTT.

As regards this clone: This specimen includes other DNA sequences encoding the same CDR3. This rearrangement joins TRBV3-1 (or the pseudogene TRBV3-2) to TRBJ1-2; possible D gene TRBD1, 5 bases. Germline CDR1 and CDR2: LGHDT and YNNKEL (reference sequence). This CDR3 spans 14 amino acids. V was shortened by 0 bases and J by 8 bases, with 13 bases between the two germline ends. CDR3 sequence: CASSQDLAGGGYTF. CDR3 DNA sequence: TGTGCCAGCAGCCAAGATCTAGCCGGGGGGGGCTACACCTTC.

There are a few counts of this clone. The chain recombines TRBV6-2 or TRBV6-3 with TRBJ2-1; D possibly corresponds to TRBD2 (5 bases). The germline CDR1 and CDR2 sequences are MNHEY and SVGEGT. The CDR3 contains 11 residues. V was shortened by 5 bases and J by 7 bases, with 6 bases between the two germline ends. CDR3 sequence: CASSTGNEQFF. The CDR3 DNA follows: TGTGCCAGCAGTACGGGGAATGAGCAGTTCTTC.

The genes are TRBV5-4 and TRBJ1-4; D might be TRBD1 (5 bases). There are 17 residues in the CDR3. Trimming stripped 3 bases from V and 0 bases from J, with 15 bases between. Germline CDR1 reads SGHNT; CDR2 reads YYREEE (reference sequence). Here the CDR3 reads CASSSGGFSTTNEKLFF. The CDR3 DNA reads TGTGCCAGCAGCTCCGGGGGGTTTTCTACAACTAATGAAAAACTGTTTTTT.

Comment on this clone: Sequence at one end of the junction differs from germline and may be a read error. CDR3 loop: CASSLGGTGVPQEQFF. DNA of the CDR3: TGTGCTAGCAGCTTAGGAGGGACAGGGGTCCCCCAAGAGCAGTTCTTC. The chain uses TRBV7-7 and TRBJ2-1; TRBD1 agrees at 10 bases. The length of the CDR3 is 16 residues. The germline V gene encodes CDR1 SSHAT and CDR2 FNYEAQ (reference sequence). The full variable domain, rest sourced from reference TRBV7-7 and TRBJ2-1, is GAGVSQSPRYKVTKRGQDVTLRCDPISSHATLYWYQQALGQGPEFLTYFNYEAQPDKSGLPSDRFSAERPEGSISTLTIQRTEQRDSAMYRCASSLGGTGVPQEQFFGPGTRLTVL.

The J gene is TRBJ2-2, the V gene TRBV3-1 (or the pseudogene TRBV3-2); weak D call: TRBD2 (6 bases). V lost 2 bases, J lost 7 bases, and 8 bases lay in between. The CDR3 consists of 13 residues. Germline V CDR1 and CDR2: LGHDT, YNNKEL (reference sequence). CDR3 sequence reads: CASSQMGGGELFF. In DNA form, the CDR3 reads TGTGCCAGCAGCCAAATGGGGGGCGGGGAGCTGTTTTTT.

This CDR3 reads CATSDWAGEQYF. In DNA, the CDR3 is TGTGCCACCAGTGATTGGGCAGGCGAGCAGTACTTC. The chain carries TRBV24-1 and TRBJ2-7, with D hard to call. The V and J ends lost 2 bases and 6 bases respectively, with 7 bases between them. CDR3 length equals 12 residues. CDR1 is KGHDR and CDR2 is SFDVKD in the germline V gene.

The J gene is TRBJ1-6, the V gene TRBV2, with 10 positions matching TRBD1. Germline V gene data show CDR1 as SNHLY and CDR2 as FYNNEI. The CDR3 is 15 amino acids. V shed 4 bases, J shed 4 bases, and the junction held 1 base outside the gene matches. The CDR3 coding sequence is TGTGCCAGCAGTGCGGGACAGGGGTATAATTCACCCCTCCACTTT. This gives the protein CASSAGQGYNSPLHF.

This chain connects TRBV3-1 (or the pseudogene TRBV3-2) to TRBJ2-4, with a weak D call TRBD1 (5 bases). V dropped 1 base and J dropped 9 bases, with 13 bases sitting between them. CDR1 LGHDT and CDR2 YNNKEL come from the germline V gene (reference sequence). CDR3 length: 14 residues. As DNA, the CDR3 is TGTGCCAGCAGCCAAGTTAGGGGATCCAGCATTCAGTACTTC. The encoded protein is CASSQVRGSSIQYF.

The chain carries TRBV4-1 and TRBJ2-1; 10 bases are a match to TRBD1. Trimming at V came to 3 bases and at J to 14 bases, leaving 10 bases not matched to a gene. Germline assignment: CDR1 MGHRA and CDR2 YSYEKL. The CDR3 totals 14 residues. This CDR3 reads CASSHPFGDRGKFF. The CDR3 DNA sequence: TGCGCCAGCAGCCATCCTTTTGGGGACAGGGGAAAGTTCTTC.

This clone was found a few times. The rearrangement joins TRBV21-1 to TRBJ2-2; TRBD2 is taken as the D call from the table, unchecked against the DNA. TRBV21-1 is recorded as a pseudogene. This CDR3 is 16 amino acids long. Here the CDR3 reads CASSKSTRRNTGELFF. The CDR3 DNA follows: TGTGCCAGCAGCAAATCTACTAGGAGGAACACCGGGGAGCTGTTTTTT.

The V call is TRBV30, the J call TRBJ2-2; 7 nucleotides match TRBD1. The CDR3 sequence is 15 residues long. J lost 4 bases, V lost 3 bases, and 8 bases had no gene match. Germline V CDR1 and CDR2: GTSNPN, SVGIG (reference sequence). In nucleotides, the CDR3 is TGTGCCTGGAGCTCATCCGACAGGGCCACCGGGGAGCTGTTTTTT. Translated: CAWSSSDRATGELFF.

CDR3 loop: CASSVDLGGYEQYF. CDR3 nucleotide sequence: TGTGCCAGCAGCGTAGATCTGGGGGGCTACGAGCAGTACTTC. This chain links TRBV9 with TRBJ2-7, with TRBD2 as a possible D gene (6 bases). This CDR3 comprises 14 residues. V shed 0 bases and J shed 3 bases, with 10 bases lying between them. Germline assignment: CDR1 SGDLS and CDR2 YYNGEE.

The V gene is TRBV11-2, the J gene TRBJ2-2; maybe TRBD1 (5 bases). With 7 bases removed from V and 0 bases from J, the gap between germline ends came to 15 bases. Germline V gives CDR1 SGHAT, CDR2 FQNNGV. This CDR3 spans 16 amino acids. The CDR3 region is CASTPYDSANTGELFF. The CDR3 region has the DNA TGTGCCAGCACCCCCTACGACAGTGCGAACACCGGGGAGCTGTTTTTT.

The CDR3 coding sequence is TGTGCCAGCAGCCAAGGGGGAGGCAGGAGCTATGGCTACACCTTC. Translating gives CASSQGGGRSYGYTF. This rearrangement joins TRBV3-1 (or the pseudogene TRBV3-2) to TRBJ1-2; no clear D. Germline V gene sequence: CDR1 LGHDT, CDR2 YNNKEL (reference sequence). This CDR3 is 15 amino acids long. Trimming left V 1 base short and J 4 bases short, with 13 bases between.

The J gene is TRBJ1-4, the V gene TRBV19; maybe TRBD1 (6 bases). The CDR3 is made up of 12 amino acids. CDR1 is LNHDA and CDR2 is SQIVND in the germline V gene (reference sequence). V lost 8 bases and J lost 8, with 12 bases in between. As DNA, the CDR3 is TGTGCCAGTGGACAGTACCGAGAAAAACTGTTTTTT. It translates to CASGQYREKLFF.

The chain joins TRBV5-1 to TRBJ2-3; 14 nucleotides agree with TRBD2. The CDR3 sequence is 18 residues long. Germline V gene sequence: CDR1 SGHRS, CDR2 YFSETQ. J was trimmed by 4 bases and V by 4 bases; bases with no gene match: 11. CDR3 nucleotide sequence: TGCGCCAGCAGCCCCGAGGGCAGACTAGCGGGGGGGCCAGATACGCAGTATTTT. The encoded protein is CASSPEGRLAGGPDTQYF.

The J gene is TRBJ2-1, the V gene TRBV9; TRBD2 aligns across 10 bases. The CDR3 consists of 14 residues. V was clipped by 1 base and J by 9 bases; unmatched bases: 4. Germline lookup yields CDR1 SGDLS and CDR2 YYNGEE. CDR3 amino acids: CASSVQRGGREQFF. Written as DNA, the CDR3 is TGTGCCAGCAGCGTACAGCGGGGGGGCCGTGAGCAGTTCTTC. The full variable domain, with the rest looked up from reference TRBV9 and TRBJ2-1, is DSGVTQTPKHLITATGQRVTLRCSPRSGDLSVYWYQQSLDQGLQFLIQYYNGEERAKGNILERFSAQQFPDLHSELNLSSLELGDSALYFCASSVQRGGREQFFGPGTRLTVL.

The chain is built from TRBV30 and TRBJ2-2, with 11 nucleotides matching TRBD1. From germline, CDR1 is GTSNPN and CDR2 SVGIG (reference sequence). The CDR3 runs 18 residues. V shed 0 bases, J shed 4 bases, and the junction held 10 bases outside the gene matches. CDR3: CAWSVRGQGVWSTGELFF. As DNA, the CDR3 is TGTGCCTGGAGTGTACGGGGACAGGGGGTTTGGAGCACCGGGGAGCTGTTTTTT.

The chain has TRBV7-3 and TRBJ2-7; 12 bases match TRBD2. J gave up 7 bases and V 5 bases, and 3 bases lay outside the gene matches. Germline values: CDR1 SGHTA, CDR2 FQGTGA. There are 13 residues in the CDR3. The CDR3 region is CASSAGLAGEQYF. CDR3 bases: TGTGCCAGCAGCGCAGGACTAGCGGGGGAGCAGTACTTC.

In its sample, this clone was seen a few times. The rearrangement joins TRBV11-2 to TRBJ1-1; 8 positions match TRBD1. Trimming took 1 base from V and 10 from J; bases not matched to a gene: 8. CDR3 length: 14 amino acids. Germline values: CDR1 SGHAT, CDR2 FQNNGV. CDR3 sequence: CASSLVGDRTLAFF. CDR3 in DNA: TGTGCCAGCAGCTTAGTGGGGGACAGGACCTTAGCTTTCTTT. The full variable domain, its missing parts supplied by reference TRBV11-2 and TRBJ1-1, is EAGVAQSPRYKIIEKRQSVAFWCNPISGHATLYWYQQILGQGPKLLIQFQNNGVVDDSQLPKDRFSAERLKGVDSTLKIQPAKLEDSAVYLCASSLVGDRTLAFFGQGTRLTVV.

The gene calls are TRBV5-4 and TRBJ1-2; D gene ambiguous. Germline V gene sequence: CDR1 SGHNT, CDR2 YYREEE (reference sequence). Trimming shortened V by 3 bases and J by 0 bases, and 15 bases separated the two germline ends. The CDR3 length is 16 residues. The CDR3 sequence: CASSSTHPGSNYGYTF. As DNA, the CDR3 is TGTGCCAGCAGCTCTACCCACCCGGGTTCTAACTATGGCTACACCTTC.

The rearrangement joins TRBV7-9 to TRBJ2-1, with 11 nucleotides matching TRBD2. Germline V CDR1 and CDR2: SEHNR, FQNEAQ (reference sequence). Losses at the gene ends were 5 bases for V and 6 bases for J; bases not matched to a gene: 9. The CDR3 loop spans 16 amino acids. In DNA, the CDR3 is TGTGCCAGCAGCCTTATTAGCGGGGGGGCCCGCAATGAGCAGTTCTTC. It yields the protein CASSLISGGARNEQFF.